The source of this T cell receptor (beta chain) is a study of neoadjuvant anti-PD-1 for oral cavity cancer. Described time point: after neoadjuvant nivolumab, at surgical resection. Sequencing used immunoSEQ multiplex PCR; TCRdb keeps in-frame clones, though not all of them. In the table there are 72,000 or so clones, about nine tenths of which are singletons. With 6 bases removed from V and 3 bases from J, the gap between germline ends came to 9 bases. The germline V gene encodes CDR1 LNHDA and CDR2 SQIVND (reference sequence). This CDR3 has 13 amino acids. The chain carries TRBV19 and TRBJ1-3, with D perhaps TRBD1 (6 bases). Sequenced here: PBMCs, sampled after nivolumab (anti-PD-1) treatment. The sequence derives from a person between 40 and 85 years old with oral cavity squamous cell carcinoma. CDR3 sequence (DNA): TGTGCCAGTAGGAGGGACATTGGAAACACCATATATTTT. Its translation is CASRRDIGNTIYF.